The clone carrying this T cell receptor beta chain was seen once. Antigen unknown. The record originates from a study of siplizumab effects on memory and regulatory T cells. The study, taken as a whole, reports: Sequences that were alloreactive and traceable to unstimulated CD4+ memory cells were significantly reduced by siplizumab. Proliferating Tregs in siplizumab cultures were never verified as suppressive. An assignable naive or memory phenotype was lacking in roughly 75-96% of proliferating CD4+ or CD8+ clones.

This CDR3 region has 13 residues. Trimming removed 8 bases at V and 4 bases at J, with 14 bases between. Germline CDR1 is SQVTM and CDR2 is ANQGSEA. Generated by immunoSEQ multiplex PCR, the TCRdb table keeps only in-frame clones and is missing some. The sample holds fewer than 120,000 clones, 80% to 95% seen once. V usage is TRBV29-1 and J usage is TRBJ2-2, with a weak D call TRBD2 (5 bases). The sequencing input was CD4+ T cells sorted from blood. The receptor was derived from a human donor in good health. CDR3 nucleotides: TGCAGCTCACGAGCAGAGGGCACCGGGGAGCTGTTTTTT. Its translation: CSSRAEGTGELFF.